This is a list of T cell receptor beta chains from one sample in a study of T-cell reconstitution after alpha-beta-depleted transplantation in children. TCRdb re-called the PCR reads with MiXCR, one entry per CDR3 protein. The sample lists fewer than 750,000 distinct CDR3 sequences; 20% to 25% were seen once. The sample was PBMCs, mostly from graft donor cells, taken 360 days after TCRalphabeta/CD19-depleted stem cell transplant. These receptors were obtained from a boy in the first two years of life who had a stem cell transplant for acute myeloid leukemia, so the T cells may come from the graft donor. Both conserved end residues are part of each CDR3. A D gene is named only where the DNA matches it firmly. Expanded clones are given a class, and other clones once, few, many or no size at all.

len: 14
j_gene: TRBJ1-3
d_gene: -
abundance: -
v_gene: TRBV6-1
CDR3nt: TGTGCCAGCACCGTAGATGCGGCTGGAAACACCATATATTTT
CDR3aa: CASTVDAAGNTIYF

len: 15
j_gene: TRBJ2-7
d_gene: -
abundance: few
v_gene: TRBV27
CDR3nt: TGTGCCAGCAGTTTACAGGGAAGACCCCGATACGAGCAGTACTTC
CDR3aa: CASSLQGRPRYEQYF

len: 13
j_gene: TRBJ2-7
d_gene: -
abundance: -
v_gene: TRBV10-3
CDR3nt: TGTGCCATCAGTGGGGGTAGCTCCTACGAGCAGTACTTC
CDR3aa: CAISGGSSYEQYF

len: 15
j_gene: TRBJ1-5
d_gene: -
abundance: -
v_gene: TRBV6-5
CDR3nt: TGTGCCAGCACCTTCCGGGCCTATAGCAATCAGCCCCAGCATTTT
CDR3aa: CASTFRAYSNQPQHF

len: 15
j_gene: TRBJ2-3
d_gene: TRBD1
abundance: many
v_gene: TRBV20-1
CDR3nt: TGCAGTGCTAGAGATCGAGGGGGCGAGACAGATACGCAGTATTTT
CDR3aa: CSARDRGGETDTQYF

len: 16
j_gene: TRBJ1-2
d_gene: -
abundance: -
v_gene: TRBV12-3/TRBV12-4
CDR3nt: TGTGCCAGCAGTTTACTATTAGGCGGGAGCGCGGACGGCTACACCTTC
CDR3aa: CASSLLLGGSADGYTF

len: 16
j_gene: TRBJ2-1
d_gene: TRBD2
abundance: -
v_gene: TRBV20-1
CDR3nt: TGCAGTGCTAGAGATCTAAGACTAGCGATACACAATGAGCAGTTCTTC
CDR3aa: CSARDLRLAIHNEQFF

len: 14
j_gene: TRBJ2-7
d_gene: -
abundance: -
v_gene: TRBV27
CDR3nt: TGTGCCAGCAGTTTAGCCTGGGGGGCTAACGAGCAGTACTTC
CDR3aa: CASSLAWGANEQYF

len: 15
j_gene: TRBJ2-3
d_gene: -
abundance: many
v_gene: TRBV12-3/TRBV12-4
CDR3nt: TGTGCCAGCAGACCGGGGCACGCGGGCACAGATACGCAGTATTTT
CDR3aa: CASRPGHAGTDTQYF

len: 14
j_gene: TRBJ1-5
d_gene: TRBD1
abundance: -
v_gene: TRBV12-3/TRBV12-4
CDR3nt: TGTGCCAGCAGTGACAGGGGGCACGGTCAGCCCCAGCATTTT
CDR3aa: CASSDRGHGQPQHF

len: 17
j_gene: TRBJ2-5
d_gene: TRBD2
abundance: many
v_gene: TRBV12-3/TRBV12-4
CDR3nt: TGTGCCAGCAGTGTAAACATTGGGACTAGCCTTCAAGAGACCCAGTACTTC
CDR3aa: CASSVNIGTSLQETQYF

len: 15
j_gene: TRBJ1-5
d_gene: TRBD1
abundance: -
v_gene: TRBV20-1
CDR3nt: TGCAGTGCTAGAGACCCCGGACAGGGCAATCAGCCCCAGCATTTT
CDR3aa: CSARDPGQGNQPQHF

len: 13
j_gene: TRBJ2-7
d_gene: -
abundance: few
v_gene: TRBV10-3
CDR3nt: TGTGCCCCATCCTTCGACAGGCCCTACGAGCAGTACTTC
CDR3aa: CAPSFDRPYEQYF

len: 17
j_gene: TRBJ2-2
d_gene: -
abundance: -
v_gene: TRBV9
CDR3nt: -
CDR3aa: CASSVRDRGLRAGELFF

len: 15
j_gene: TRBJ1-1
d_gene: -
abundance: -
v_gene: TRBV11-3
CDR3nt: TGTGCCAGCAGCTTAGATCTCACAATGAACACTGAAGCTTTCTTT
CDR3aa: CASSLDLTMNTEAFF

len: 15
j_gene: TRBJ2-3
d_gene: TRBD1
abundance: many
v_gene: TRBV5-1
CDR3nt: TGCGCCAGCAGTTGGCAGGGGGCGCGCACAGATACGCAGTATTTT
CDR3aa: CASSWQGARTDTQYF

len: 13
j_gene: TRBJ2-4
d_gene: -
abundance: -
v_gene: TRBV28
CDR3nt: TGTGCCAGCAGTTCGGGACCCACCCCAGGGTCGTACTTC
CDR3aa: CASSSGPTPGSYF

len: 13
j_gene: TRBJ2-5
d_gene: -
abundance: -
v_gene: TRBV2
CDR3nt: TGTGCCAGCAGCGGAACTAGGGAAGAGACCCAGTACTTC
CDR3aa: CASSGTREETQYF

len: 17
j_gene: TRBJ2-3
d_gene: -
abundance: few
v_gene: TRBV6-5
CDR3nt: TGTGCCAGCAGTTACTCGATCGAGGACCTGTCACCAGATACGCAGTATTTT
CDR3aa: CASSYSIEDLSPDTQYF

len: 17
j_gene: TRBJ2-7
d_gene: -
abundance: -
v_gene: TRBV20-1
CDR3nt: TGCATTGCTAGAGATTTTCCGTTTGGGGGATACTCCTACGAGCAGTACTTC
CDR3aa: CIARDFPFGGYSYEQYF

len: 14
j_gene: TRBJ1-1
d_gene: -
abundance: few
v_gene: TRBV7-2
CDR3nt: TGTGCCAGCAGCTCTCGGGCTATGAACACTGAAGCTTTCTTT
CDR3aa: CASSSRAMNTEAFF

len: 13
j_gene: TRBJ1-5
d_gene: -
abundance: -
v_gene: TRBV12-3/TRBV12-4
CDR3nt: TGTGCCAGCAGTGGACGGCTCGAACAGCCCCAGCATTTT
CDR3aa: CASSGRLEQPQHF

len: 16
j_gene: TRBJ2-3
d_gene: TRBD2
abundance: few
v_gene: TRBV10-3
CDR3nt: TGTGCCATCAGTGACTGGGCTAGCGGGGGTCGAGATACGCAGTATTTT
CDR3aa: CAISDWASGGRDTQYF

len: 19
j_gene: TRBJ2-5
d_gene: TRBD2
abundance: -
v_gene: TRBV20-1
CDR3nt: TGCAGTGCTAGAGACCCCGGACTAGCGGGGGGCCCAGGACAAGAGACCCAGTACTTC
CDR3aa: CSARDPGLAGGPGQETQYF

len: 16
j_gene: TRBJ2-3
d_gene: TRBD2
abundance: many
v_gene: TRBV5-1
CDR3nt: TGCGCCAGCAGCTTGCGGGGGGGGCCGGTCACAGATACGCAGTATTTT
CDR3aa: CASSLRGGPVTDTQYF

len: 14
j_gene: TRBJ2-7
d_gene: TRBD1
abundance: many
v_gene: TRBV7-8
CDR3nt: TGTGCCAGCAGCCGCAGGGACAGGGCCTACGAGCAGTACTTC
CDR3aa: CASSRRDRAYEQYF

len: 15
j_gene: TRBJ2-2
d_gene: -
abundance: -
v_gene: TRBV5-1
CDR3nt: TGCGCCAGCAGCTTGTACGGAGGGAACACCGGGGAGCTGTTTTTT
CDR3aa: CASSLYGGNTGELFF

len: 17
j_gene: TRBJ2-7
d_gene: TRBD2
abundance: few
v_gene: TRBV5-1
CDR3nt: TGCGCCAGCAGCCTACCCTCTAGCGGGGGCCTCCATAGAGAGCAGTACTTC
CDR3aa: CASSLPSSGGLHREQYF

len: 13
j_gene: TRBJ2-1
d_gene: TRBD1
abundance: few
v_gene: TRBV12-3/TRBV12-4
CDR3nt: TGTGCCGCCCAGGGGGAAGTAGACAATGAGCAGTTCTTC
CDR3aa: CAAQGEVDNEQFF

len: 17
j_gene: TRBJ2-5
d_gene: -
abundance: -
v_gene: TRBV20-1
CDR3nt: TGCTGTGCTAGAGATCTGGGGGAATGGGACATCCAAGAGACCCAGTACTTC
CDR3aa: CCARDLGEWDIQETQYF

len: 12
j_gene: TRBJ2-1
d_gene: TRBD2
abundance: few
v_gene: TRBV28
CDR3nt: TGTGCCAGCAGTAATAGCGGGGATGAGCAGTTCTTC
CDR3aa: CASSNSGDEQFF

len: 17
j_gene: TRBJ2-1
d_gene: -
abundance: -
v_gene: TRBV4-1
CDR3nt: TGCGCCAGCAGCCAAGGGGAGGGACAGGAATCCTACAATGAGCAGTTCTTC
CDR3aa: CASSQGEGQESYNEQFF

len: 15
j_gene: TRBJ2-4
d_gene: -
abundance: few
v_gene: TRBV14
CDR3nt: TGTGCCAGCGGAAGACAGGATCTAGCCAAAAACATTCAGTACTTC
CDR3aa: CASGRQDLAKNIQYF

len: 15
j_gene: TRBJ2-2
d_gene: -
abundance: many
v_gene: TRBV7-9
CDR3nt: TGTGCCAGCAGCCTAACTAGAGCAGGCCCCGGGGAGCTGTTTTTT
CDR3aa: CASSLTRAGPGELFF

len: 15
j_gene: TRBJ2-1
d_gene: TRBD2
abundance: few
v_gene: TRBV27
CDR3nt: TGTGCCAGCAGTTTATGGGGGGGATCCAGCAATGAGCAGTTCTTC
CDR3aa: CASSLWGGSSNEQFF

len: 16
j_gene: TRBJ2-1
d_gene: -
abundance: -
v_gene: TRBV10-3
CDR3nt: TGTGCCATCAGTGAGTCGATACCGATCTCCTACAATGAGCAGTTCTTC
CDR3aa: CAISESIPISYNEQFF

len: 11
j_gene: TRBJ2-5
d_gene: -
abundance: many
v_gene: TRBV20-1
CDR3nt: TGCAGTGCGCAGCGTCGAGAGACCCAGTACTTC
CDR3aa: CSAQRRETQYF

len: 14
j_gene: TRBJ2-3
d_gene: -
abundance: many
v_gene: TRBV20-1
CDR3nt: TGCAGTGCTAGAGTAAGCCCGAGGGCAGATACGCAGTATTTT
CDR3aa: CSARVSPRADTQYF

len: 16
j_gene: TRBJ2-4
d_gene: -
abundance: -
v_gene: TRBV6-5
CDR3nt: TGTGCCAGCAGTTACGTGGGATTTGGGGCCAAAAACATTCAGTACTTC
CDR3aa: CASSYVGFGAKNIQYF

len: 13
j_gene: TRBJ2-1
d_gene: -
abundance: many
v_gene: TRBV7-2
CDR3nt: TGTGCCAGCAGCTTAGTCTCCTACAATGAGCAGTTCTTC
CDR3aa: CASSLVSYNEQFF

len: 17
j_gene: TRBJ2-5
d_gene: -
abundance: -
v_gene: TRBV6-5
CDR3nt: TGTGCCAGCAGTTTATTCCGATCGGGGGCCTTTCAAGAGACCCAGTACTTC
CDR3aa: CASSLFRSGAFQETQYF

len: 15
j_gene: TRBJ2-3
d_gene: -
abundance: -
v_gene: TRBV20-1
CDR3nt: TGCAGTGCTTCTAATACGGGGGCCGGCACAGATACGCAGTATTTT
CDR3aa: CSASNTGAGTDTQYF

len: 15
j_gene: TRBJ2-2
d_gene: TRBD1
abundance: -
v_gene: TRBV7-9
CDR3nt: TGTGCCAGCAGCCCCGGGACAGGGGGCGACGGGGAGCTGTTTTTT
CDR3aa: CASSPGTGGDGELFF

len: 11
j_gene: TRBJ2-1
d_gene: -
abundance: many
v_gene: TRBV12-3/TRBV12-4
CDR3nt: TGTGCCAGCAGTGTCTACCATGAGCAGTTCTTC
CDR3aa: CASSVYHEQFF

len: 14
j_gene: TRBJ2-2
d_gene: -
abundance: -
v_gene: TRBV28
CDR3nt: TGTGCCAGCAGTTCCCCCCTCTACACCGGGGAGCTGTTTTTT
CDR3aa: CASSSPLYTGELFF

len: 15
j_gene: TRBJ2-3
d_gene: TRBD2
abundance: many
v_gene: TRBV7-9
CDR3nt: TGTGCCAGCCCTCCCGCCCGGGGGGGAACAGATACGCAGTATTTT
CDR3aa: CASPPARGGTDTQYF

len: 16
j_gene: TRBJ2-3
d_gene: -
abundance: many
v_gene: TRBV12-3/TRBV12-4
CDR3nt: TGTGCCAGCAGCCCGAACTTGCGGGGGCTCACAGATACGCAGTATTTT
CDR3aa: CASSPNLRGLTDTQYF

len: 12
j_gene: TRBJ1-1
d_gene: -
abundance: -
v_gene: TRBV29-1
CDR3nt: TGCAGCGTTGAAACCGGGGGAGGGAGAGCTTTCTTT
CDR3aa: CSVETGGGRAFF

len: 15
j_gene: TRBJ2-4
d_gene: TRBD2
abundance: -
v_gene: TRBV12-3/TRBV12-4
CDR3nt: TGTGCCAGCAGTTATCGCGGGGGGGCCAAAAACATTCAGTACTTC
CDR3aa: CASSYRGGAKNIQYF

len: 14
j_gene: TRBJ2-3
d_gene: -
abundance: -
v_gene: TRBV20-1
CDR3nt: TGCAGTGCTCCCCTGGTAGTGGGCACAGATACGCAGTATTTT
CDR3aa: CSAPLVVGTDTQYF

len: 15
j_gene: TRBJ2-3
d_gene: -
abundance: few
v_gene: TRBV9
CDR3nt: TGTGCCAGCAGCGTAGGGGGGCCGGGCACAGATACGCAGTATTTT
CDR3aa: CASSVGGPGTDTQYF

len: 13
j_gene: TRBJ2-1
d_gene: TRBD2
abundance: few
v_gene: TRBV6-4
CDR3nt: TGTGCCAGCAGTACGGTCCGGGAGGGTGAGCAGTTCTTC
CDR3aa: CASSTVREGEQFF

len: 13
j_gene: TRBJ2-7
d_gene: -
abundance: many
v_gene: TRBV6-5
CDR3nt: TGTGCCAGCAGTTCCGCAGGTACCTACGAGCAGTACTTC
CDR3aa: CASSSAGTYEQYF

len: 15
j_gene: TRBJ2-5
d_gene: TRBD1
abundance: -
v_gene: TRBV6-2/TRBV6-3
CDR3nt: TGTGCCAGCAGTTCCGCCGGGACAGGGGTAGAGACCCAGTACTTC
CDR3aa: CASSSAGTGVETQYF